Presented here are 7 T cell receptor beta chains from one specimen sequenced in a study of cytomegalovirus exposure and HLA in healthy donors (dated by TCRdb to about 2017). The receptor library was made with the immunoSEQ multiplex PCR assay. For the multiplex PCR, a mixture combining 60 forward primers for TCR Vbeta segments and 13 reverse primers for TCR Jbeta segments was used. TCRdb mirrors the immuneACCESS table, restricted to in-frame sequences. Some clones are absent from its copies; in checked studies, under half trace to an unresolved V gene, and the reason for the others is unknown. For this sample the table gives 85,000 to 120,000 clones, of which about 74% were detected only once. The ten largest account for roughly 9.6% of the sample. The sample taken for sequencing was PBMCs. The source is a male donor in good health and CMV-seropositive.

This sequence joins TRBV7-8 and TRBJ1-2; a weak D match, TRBD1 (6 bases). The CDR3 has 13 residues. Trimming took 5 bases from V and 8 from J, leaving 15 bases between them. CDR1 and CDR2 (germline): SGHVS, FQNEAQ. The CDR3 sequence: CASSPGGARGYTF. CDR3 nucleotides: TGTGCCAGCAGCCCTGGGGGGGCGAGGGGCTACACCTTC.

Details on this clone: The junction shows a germline mismatch at one end, possibly a read error. This rearrangement joins TRBV30 to TRBJ2-6; a weak D match, TRBD1 (5 bases). Germline CDR1 is GTSNPN and CDR2 is SVGIG (reference sequence). CDR3 size: 17 residues. This CDR3 is CAWSTHGSNSGANGLTF. The CDR3 bases are TGTGCCTGGAGTACCCACGGTTCCAACTCTGGGGCCAACGGCCTGACTTTC. The variable domain in full, with the rest retrieved from reference TRBV30 and TRBJ2-6, is SQTIHQWPATLVQPVGSPLSLECTVEGTSNPNLYWYRQAAGRGLQLLFYSVGIGQISSEVPQNLSASRPQDRQFILSSKKLLLSDSGFYLCAWSTHGSNSGANGLTFGAGSRLTVL.

This clone was picked up one time. V is TRBV30 and J is TRBJ1-1; 7 bases align to TRBD1. The CDR3 length is 13 residues. With 8 bases clipped from V and 1 base from J, the junction kept 7 bases outside the gene matches. Looked up from germline, CDR1 is GTSNPN and CDR2 is SVGIG (reference sequence). Here the CDR3 reads CARSDRANTEAFF. The CDR3 bases are TGTGCCCGGTCCGACAGGGCGAACACTGAAGCTTTCTTT. The variable domain in full, completed from reference TRBV30 and TRBJ1-1, reads SQTIHQWPATLVQPVGSPLSLECTVEGTSNPNLYWYRQAAGRGLQLLFYSVGIGQISSEVPQNLSASRPQDRQFILSSKKLLLSDSGFYLCARSDRANTEAFFGQGTRLTVV.

This chain links TRBV30 with TRBJ2-5; TRBD2 might be the D (7 bases). This CDR3 is built from 14 residues. V lost 0 bases and J lost 5, with 13 bases in between. CDR1 is GTSNPN, CDR2 SVGIG, per germline (reference sequence). CDR3 in amino acids: CAWSVGGGLETQYF. The CDR3 DNA follows: TGTGCCTGGAGTGTAGGGGGGGGTTTGGAGACCCAGTACTTC.

The V call is TRBV14, the J call TRBJ2-7; 11 nucleotides align to TRBD2. Losses at the gene ends were 4 bases for V and 7 bases for J; bases not matched to a gene: 12. CDR3 length: 16 amino acids. Germline V CDR1 and CDR2: SGHDN, FVKESK. The CDR3 sequence: CASSPYHASGRWEQYF. CDR3 nucleotide sequence: TGTGCCAGCAGCCCCTATCATGCTAGCGGGAGGTGGGAGCAGTACTTC.

The chain couples TRBV5-1 to TRBJ2-7; TRBD1 matches 7 bases. This CDR3 contains 12 residues. Losses at the gene ends were 7 bases for V and 5 bases for J; bases not matched to a gene: 6. Germline-derived CDR1 and CDR2 are SGHRS and YFSETQ. Here the CDR3 reads CASGQASNEQYF. DNA for the CDR3: TGCGCCAGCGGACAGGCCAGTAACGAGCAGTACTTC.

A single count supports this clone. The chain joins TRBV25-1 to TRBJ2-3; 7 nucleotides agree with TRBD1. This CDR3 is 16 amino acids long. Germline V gene data show CDR1 as MGHDK and CDR2 as SYGVNS. Germline trimming cut 4 bases from V and 2 bases from J; bases unmatched to any gene: 9. CDR3 region: CASSGTSDRPTDTQYF. In nucleotides, the CDR3 is TGTGCCAGCAGTGGGACCTCGGACAGGCCCACAGATACGCAGTATTTT.